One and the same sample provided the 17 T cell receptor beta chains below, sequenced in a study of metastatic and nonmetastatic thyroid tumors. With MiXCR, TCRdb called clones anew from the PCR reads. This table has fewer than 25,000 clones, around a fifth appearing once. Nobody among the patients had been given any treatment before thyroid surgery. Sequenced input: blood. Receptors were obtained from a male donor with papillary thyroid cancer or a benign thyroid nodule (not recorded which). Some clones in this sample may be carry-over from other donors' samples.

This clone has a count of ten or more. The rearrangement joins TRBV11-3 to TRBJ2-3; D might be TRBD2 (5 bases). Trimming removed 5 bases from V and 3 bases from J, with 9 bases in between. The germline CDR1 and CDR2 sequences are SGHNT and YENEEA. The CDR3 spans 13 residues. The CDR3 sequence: CASSPRGTDTQYF. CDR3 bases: TGTGCCAGCAGCCCTAGAGGGACAGATACGCAGTATTTT.

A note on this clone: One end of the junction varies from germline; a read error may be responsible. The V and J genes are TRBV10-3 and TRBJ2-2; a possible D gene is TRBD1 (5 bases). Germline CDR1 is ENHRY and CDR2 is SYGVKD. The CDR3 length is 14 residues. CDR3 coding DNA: TGTGCCATCAGACCTGGACATGACACCCGGGAGCTGTTTTTT. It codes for CAIRPGHDTRELFF.

The CDR3 region is CASSERGGRAGGELFF. As DNA, the CDR3 is TGTGCCAGCAGTGAACGTGGCGGGAGGGCCGGCGGGGAGCTGTTTTTT. This chain connects TRBV2 to TRBJ2-2; 9 bases are shared with TRBD2. Germline assignment: CDR1 SNHLY and CDR2 FYNNEI. After removal of 2 bases from V and 7 bases from J, the junction contained 8 bases not matched to a gene. CDR3 size: 16 residues. Combining the CDR3 with reference TRBV2 and TRBJ2-2 gives the whole variable domain EPEVTQTPSHQVTQMGQEVILRCVPISNHLYFYWYRQILGQKVEFLVSFYNNEISEKSEIFDDQFSVERPDGSNFTLKIRSTKLEDSAMYFCASSERGGRAGGELFFGEGSRLTVL.

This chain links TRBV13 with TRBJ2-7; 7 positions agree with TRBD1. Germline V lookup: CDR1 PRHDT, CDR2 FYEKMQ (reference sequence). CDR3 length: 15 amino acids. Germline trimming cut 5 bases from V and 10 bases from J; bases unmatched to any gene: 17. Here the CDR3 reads CASSPTPSYRGDQYF. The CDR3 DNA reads TGTGCCAGCAGCCCCACCCCTTCCTACAGGGGCGATCAGTACTTC.

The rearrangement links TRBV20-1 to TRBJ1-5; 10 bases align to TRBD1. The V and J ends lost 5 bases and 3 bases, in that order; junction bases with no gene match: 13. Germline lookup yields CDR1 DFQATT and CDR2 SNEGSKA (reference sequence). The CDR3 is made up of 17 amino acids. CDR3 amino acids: CSAGGTGVENYNQPQHF. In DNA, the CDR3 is TGCAGTGCTGGAGGGACAGGGGTCGAGAATTACAATCAGCCCCAGCATTTT.

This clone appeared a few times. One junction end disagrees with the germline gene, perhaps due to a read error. The CDR3 loop is CSARGDSLSVANFLTF. Here the CDR3 DNA reads TGCAGTGCTAGAGGGGACAGCCTCTCTGTGGCCAACTTCCTGACTTTC. The J gene is TRBJ2-6, the V gene TRBV20-1; 7 nucleotides line up with TRBD1. This CDR3 comprises 16 residues. Germline lookup yields CDR1 DFQATT and CDR2 SNEGSKA (reference sequence).

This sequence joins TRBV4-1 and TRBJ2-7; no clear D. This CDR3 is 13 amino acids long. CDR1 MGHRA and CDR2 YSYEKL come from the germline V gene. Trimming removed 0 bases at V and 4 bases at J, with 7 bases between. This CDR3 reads CASSQDRRYEQYF. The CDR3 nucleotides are TGCGCCAGCAGCCAAGATCGGCGGTACGAGCAGTACTTC.

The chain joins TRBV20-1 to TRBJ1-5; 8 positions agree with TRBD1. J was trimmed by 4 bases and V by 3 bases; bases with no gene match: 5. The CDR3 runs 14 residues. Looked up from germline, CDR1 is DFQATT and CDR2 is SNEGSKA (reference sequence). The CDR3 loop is CSARTGDLNQPQHF. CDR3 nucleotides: TGCAGTGCTAGGACAGGGGACCTGAATCAGCCCCAGCATTTT.

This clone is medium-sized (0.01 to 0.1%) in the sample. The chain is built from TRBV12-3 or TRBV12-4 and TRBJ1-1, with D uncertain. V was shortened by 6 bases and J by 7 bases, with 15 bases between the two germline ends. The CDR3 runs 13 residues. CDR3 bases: TGTGCCAGCAGGCCAAACGGGCGGAGTGAAGCTTTCTTT. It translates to CASRPNGRSEAFF.

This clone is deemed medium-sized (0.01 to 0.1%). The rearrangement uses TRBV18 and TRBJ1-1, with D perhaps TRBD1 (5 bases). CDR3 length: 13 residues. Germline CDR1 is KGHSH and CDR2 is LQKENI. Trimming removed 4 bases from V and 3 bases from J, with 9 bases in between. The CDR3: CASSRGGDTEAFF. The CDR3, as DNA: TGTGCCAGCTCACGGGGGGGGGACACTGAAGCTTTCTTT.

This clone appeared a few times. CDR3 sequence reads: CASSSGHPAGNTEAFF. DNA for the CDR3: TGTGCCAGCAGTTCGGGACATCCGGCGGGGAACACTGAAGCTTTCTTT. The chain links TRBV27 to TRBJ1-1; a weak D match, TRBD1 (6 bases). The CDR3 totals 16 residues. V dropped 4 bases and J dropped 1 base, with 16 bases sitting between them. Germline V CDR1 and CDR2: MNHEY, SMNVEV (reference sequence).

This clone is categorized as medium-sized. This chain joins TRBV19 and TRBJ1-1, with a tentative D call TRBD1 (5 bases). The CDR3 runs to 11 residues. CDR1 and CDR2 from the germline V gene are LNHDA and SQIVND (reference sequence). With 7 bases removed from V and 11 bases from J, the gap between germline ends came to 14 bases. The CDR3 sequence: CASTHRGRAFF. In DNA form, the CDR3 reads TGTGCCAGTACGCACCGGGGACGGGCTTTCTTT. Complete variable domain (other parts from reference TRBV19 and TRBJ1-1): DGGITQSPKYLFRKEGQNVTLSCEQNLNHDAMYWYRQDPGQGLRLIYYSQIVNDFQKGDIAEGYSVSREKKESFPLTVTSAQKNPTAFYLCASTHRGRAFFGQGTRLTVV.

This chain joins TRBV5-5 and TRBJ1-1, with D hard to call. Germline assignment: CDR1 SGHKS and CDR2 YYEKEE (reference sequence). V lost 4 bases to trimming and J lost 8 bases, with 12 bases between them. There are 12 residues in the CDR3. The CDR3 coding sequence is TGTGCCAGCAGCGTTGTACGGAAAGAAGCTTTCTTT. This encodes CASSVVRKEAFF.

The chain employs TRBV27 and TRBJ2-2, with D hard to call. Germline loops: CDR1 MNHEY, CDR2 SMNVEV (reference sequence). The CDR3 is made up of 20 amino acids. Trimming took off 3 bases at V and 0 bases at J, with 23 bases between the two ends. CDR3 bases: TGTGCCAGCAGTTTTTCGGTGATCGTCGGACGGTTCGCGAACACCGGGGAGCTGTTTTTT. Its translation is CASSFSVIVGRFANTGELFF.

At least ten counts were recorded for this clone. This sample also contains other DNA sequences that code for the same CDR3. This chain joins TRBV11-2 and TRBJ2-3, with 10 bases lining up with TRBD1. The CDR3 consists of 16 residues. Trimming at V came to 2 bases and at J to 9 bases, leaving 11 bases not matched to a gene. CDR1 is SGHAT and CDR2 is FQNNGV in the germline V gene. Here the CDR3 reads CASSLSRRGQGVTQYF. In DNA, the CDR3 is TGTGCCAGCAGCTTAAGTAGGAGAGGACAGGGGGTCACGCAGTATTTT.

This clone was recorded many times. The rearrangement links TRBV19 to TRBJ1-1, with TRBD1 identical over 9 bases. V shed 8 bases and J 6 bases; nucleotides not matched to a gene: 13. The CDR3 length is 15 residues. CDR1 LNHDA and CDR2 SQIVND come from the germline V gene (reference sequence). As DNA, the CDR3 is TGTGCCAGTGAAGTAAGGGACAGGGAGGTCTCTGAAGCTTTCTTT. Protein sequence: CASEVRDREVSEAFF.

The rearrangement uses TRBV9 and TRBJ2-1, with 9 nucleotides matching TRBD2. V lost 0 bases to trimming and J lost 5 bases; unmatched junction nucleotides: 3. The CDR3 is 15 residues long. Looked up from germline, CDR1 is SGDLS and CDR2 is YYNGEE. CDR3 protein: CASSVVAGGDNEQFF. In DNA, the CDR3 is TGTGCCAGCAGCGTAGTTGCGGGGGGGGACAATGAGCAGTTCTTC. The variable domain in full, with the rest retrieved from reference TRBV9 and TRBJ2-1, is DSGVTQTPKHLITATGQRVTLRCSPRSGDLSVYWYQQSLDQGLQFLIQYYNGEERAKGNILERFSAQQFPDLHSELNLSSLELGDSALYFCASSVVAGGDNEQFFGPGTRLTVL.